This T cell receptor (beta chain) originates from a study of blood T cell repertoires in COVID-19. Study as a whole: PBMCs, B-cell-depleted T cells, or T cells were the source of the cDNA or gDNA that made up the material.

The V gene end was trimmed by 5 bases and the J gene end by 2 bases; junction bases not matched to a gene: 1. Germline CDR1 reads LNHDA; CDR2 reads SQIVND (reference sequence). The CDR3 runs 14 residues. Per the original methods: Cell counts per sample came from amplifying reference gene primers. Using immunoSEQ multiplex PCR, the repertoire was profiled, and TCRdb retains in-frame clones only, with some absent. The V and J calls and clone size come from that table; D and trimming were worked out from the DNA. The table records about 190,000 clones, around 91% of them present only once. This clone was seen only once.

J is TRBJ1-3 and V is TRBV19; 9 nucleotides match TRBD1. The sample was peripheral blood. The source of this sequence is a man over 45 with acute or convalescent COVID-19. The DNA for the CDR3 is TGTGCCAGTAGTCGACAGGGGGCTGGAAACACCATATATTTT. It specifies CASSRQGAGNTIYF.